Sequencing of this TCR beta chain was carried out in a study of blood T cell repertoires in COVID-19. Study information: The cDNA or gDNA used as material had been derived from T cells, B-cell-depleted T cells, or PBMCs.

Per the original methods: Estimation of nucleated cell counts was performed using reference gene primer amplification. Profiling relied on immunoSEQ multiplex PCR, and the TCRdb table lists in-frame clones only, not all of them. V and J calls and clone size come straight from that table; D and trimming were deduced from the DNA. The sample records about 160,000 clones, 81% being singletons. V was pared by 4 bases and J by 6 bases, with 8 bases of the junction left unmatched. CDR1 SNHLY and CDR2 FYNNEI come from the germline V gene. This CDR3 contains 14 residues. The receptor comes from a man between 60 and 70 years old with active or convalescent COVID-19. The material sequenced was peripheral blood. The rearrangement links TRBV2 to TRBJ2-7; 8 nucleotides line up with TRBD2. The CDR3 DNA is TGTGCCAGCAGTGTTGGTAGCGGGAAGGCCGAGCAGTACTTC. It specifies CASSVGSGKAEQYF. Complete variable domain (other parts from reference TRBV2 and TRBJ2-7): EPEVTQTPSHQVTQMGQEVILRCVPISNHLYFYWYRQILGQKVEFLVSFYNNEISEKSEIFDDQFSVERPDGSNFTLKIRSTKLEDSAMYFCASSVGSGKAEQYFGPGTRLTVT.